The 20 T cell receptor beta chains in this list originate from one sample, sequenced in a study of T-cell reconstitution after alpha-beta-depleted transplantation in children. TCRbeta library preparation incorporated unique molecular identifiers. Via MiXCR, TCRdb re-called the PCR reads, giving one row per CDR3 protein. Of roughly 220,000 distinct CDR3 sequences listed, 7.5% to 10% were seen once; the top ten hold 5.1%. Material: PBMCs from the stem cell graft donor, obtained from the stem cell graft. These receptors all stem from a human donor who donated a stem cell graft to a child with SCID.

This clonotype was seen many times. V and J are TRBV28 and TRBJ2-4, with a possible D match to TRBD2 (5 bases). Trimming left V 0 bases short and J 2 bases short, with 11 bases between. Per the germline V gene, CDR1 is MDHEN and CDR2 is SYDVKM. The length of the CDR3 is 16 residues. The chain's CDR3 is CASSLWGWETKNIQYF. In nucleotides, the CDR3 is TGTGCCAGCAGTTTATGGGGCTGGGAGACCAAAAACATTCAGTACTTC.

This clonotype was recorded many times. The CDR3 bases are TGCGCCAGCAGCCTACCTAGCGGGGGGGCCTTGGGCGAGCAGTTCTTC. Its protein product is CASSLPSGGALGEQFF. The chain joins TRBV5-1 to TRBJ2-1; 12 nucleotides match TRBD2. The CDR3 has 16 amino acids. Losses at the gene ends were 4 bases for V and 10 bases for J; bases not matched to a gene: 12. Per germline, CDR1 SGHRS and CDR2 YFSETQ. The full variable domain, in which reference TRBV5-1 and TRBJ2-1 provide the parts outside the CDR3, is KAGVTQTPRYLIKTRGQQVTLSCSPISGHRSVSWYQQTPGQGLQFLFEYFSETQRNKGNFPGRFSGRQFSNSRSEMNVSTLELGDSALYLCASSLPSGGALGEQFFGPGTRLTVL.

In its sample, this clonotype was seen many times. The chain carries TRBV5-1 and TRBJ2-1; D might be TRBD2 (7 bases). CDR1 is SGHRS and CDR2 is YFSETQ in the germline V gene. The CDR3 has 16 residues. V dropped 4 bases and J dropped 5 bases, with 19 bases sitting between them. The CDR3 DNA is TGCGCCAGCAGCCGGTGGGGGGGGCTGGTTAACAATGAGCAGTTCTTC. It translates to CASSRWGGLVNNEQFF. Full variable domain (remainder filled in from reference TRBV5-1 and TRBJ2-1): KAGVTQTPRYLIKTRGQQVTLSCSPISGHRSVSWYQQTPGQGLQFLFEYFSETQRNKGNFPGRFSGRQFSNSRSEMNVSTLELGDSALYLCASSRWGGLVNNEQFFGPGTRLTVL.

The table lists this clonotype with many counts. This chain links TRBV18 with TRBJ1-1; D gene ambiguous. CDR1 and CDR2 from the germline V gene are KGHSH and LQKENI. V lost 0 bases and J lost 0, with 8 bases in between. The CDR3 has 15 residues. CDR3 nucleotides: TGTGCCAGCTCACCACCCGGCCTCTTGAACACTGAAGCTTTCTTT. It specifies CASSPPGLLNTEAFF. Using reference TRBV18 and TRBJ1-1 for the parts outside the CDR3, the full variable domain is NAGVMQNPRHLVRRRGQEARLRCSPMKGHSHVYWYRQLPEEGLKFMVYLQKENIIDESGMPKERFSAEFPKEGPSILRIQQVVRGDSAAYFCASSPPGLLNTEAFFGQGTRLTVV.

This clonotype was found many times. The CDR3 nucleotides read TGTGCCAGCAGTACTGGGAGGGGCAATGAGCAGTTCTTC. It is translated as CASSTGRGNEQFF. V is TRBV12-3 or TRBV12-4 and J is TRBJ2-1; 7 positions match TRBD2. The CDR3 is made up of 13 amino acids. The V segment lost 5 bases and the J segment 6 bases; nucleotides outside the gene matches: 4.

This clonotype was seen ten or more times. This chain joins TRBV5-1 and TRBJ1-1; D gene unclear. Trimming left V 4 bases short and J 2 bases short, with 12 bases between. This CDR3 has 14 amino acids. Germline V gene data show CDR1 as SGHRS and CDR2 as YFSETQ. This CDR3 is CASSPLQLNTEAFF. CDR3 sequence (DNA): TGCGCCAGCAGCCCCCTTCAGCTTAACACTGAAGCTTTCTTT.

The chain has TRBV29-1 and TRBJ1-1; no clear D gene. V gave up 4 bases and J gave up 5 bases, with 11 bases separating them. Germline-derived CDR1 and CDR2 are SQVTM and ANQGSEA. The CDR3 has 12 amino acids. The CDR3 region has the DNA TGCAGCGTTGCCGGGCACCCAACTGAAGCTTTCTTT. Residues: CSVAGHPTEAFF.

The CDR3 sequence is CASSLAGTRSYNEQFF. In DNA form, the CDR3 reads TGTGCCAGCAGCTTAGCGGGCACACGCTCCTACAATGAGCAGTTCTTC. The chain is built from TRBV7-2 and TRBJ2-1; D gene ambiguous. The V and J ends lost 0 bases and 0 bases respectively, with 9 bases between them. The CDR3 runs to 16 residues. The germline V gene has CDR1 SGHTA and CDR2 FQGNSA.

This clonotype has a count of ten or more. This rearrangement joins TRBV10-3 to TRBJ2-2; 7 bases are shared with TRBD1. After removal of 11 bases from V and 6 bases from J, the junction contained 9 bases not matched to a gene. This CDR3 comprises 13 residues. The V gene's germline CDR1 is ENHRY and CDR2 SYGVKD. The CDR3 region is CALQRQGSGELFF. CDR3 DNA sequence: TGTGCCCTACAACGACAGGGCTCCGGGGAGCTGTTTTTT.

The sample holds many counts of this clonotype. J is TRBJ1-2 and V is TRBV4-2; D not resolved. With 0 bases removed from V and 6 bases from J, the gap between germline ends came to 14 bases. Germline values: CDR1 LGHNA, CDR2 YNFKEQ. CDR3 length equals 15 residues. CDR3 bases: TGTGCCAGCAGCCAAGATCTGCAGGAAAAGGATGGCTACACCTTC. It encodes CASSQDLQEKDGYTF.

Ten or more counts support this clonotype. This chain connects TRBV6-1 to TRBJ2-2; D gene unclear. Deletions cut 0 bases from V and 0 bases from J, with 5 bases between. Germline-derived CDR1 and CDR2 are MNHNS and SASEGT. This CDR3 comprises 15 residues. The CDR3 region is CASSEATSNTGELFF. As DNA, the CDR3 is TGTGCCAGCAGTGAAGCGACATCGAACACCGGGGAGCTGTTTTTT.

This clonotype was counted ten times or more. The rearrangement joins TRBV7-2 to TRBJ1-2; D is undetermined. Looked up from germline, CDR1 is SGHTA and CDR2 is FQGNSA. CDR3 length equals 12 residues. With 1 base removed from V and 7 bases from J, the gap between germline ends came to 7 bases. Written as DNA, the CDR3 is TGTGCCAGCAGCTTAGAACGGGTTGGCTACACCTTC. It specifies CASSLERVGYTF.

The chain joins TRBV27 to TRBJ1-6, with 9 bases identical to TRBD1. The ends lost 7 bases at V and 8 bases at J; junction bases unmatched: 3. The CDR3 has 13 amino acids. Germline V gives CDR1 MNHEY, CDR2 SMNVEV (reference sequence). CDR3 sequence: CASKWTGDSPLHF. The CDR3 DNA is TGTGCCAGCAAATGGACAGGGGATTCACCCCTCCACTTT.

This clonotype has at least ten counts. The chain employs TRBV6-5 and TRBJ1-1; D is uncertain. V gave up 7 bases and J gave up 3 bases, with 18 bases separating them. Germline CDR1 and CDR2: MNHEY and SVGAGI. CDR3 length: 15 residues. CDR3 loop: CASTKHWGKDTEAFF. DNA of the CDR3: TGTGCCAGCACCAAGCATTGGGGAAAGGACACTGAAGCTTTCTTT.

The chain couples TRBV20-1 to TRBJ1-2, with D possibly matching TRBD1 (5 bases). This CDR3 comprises 15 residues. Germline CDR1 reads DFQATT; CDR2 reads SNEGSKA (reference sequence). Trimming pared 4 bases from V and 10 bases from J, leaving 25 bases between. CDR3 protein: CSATPSGLGDHVYTF. In DNA form, the CDR3 reads TGCAGTGCTACCCCCTCGGGGCTTGGCGACCATGTCTACACCTTC.

This clonotype was picked up many times. V usage is TRBV4-1 and J usage is TRBJ1-2, with D unclear. Trimming stripped 3 bases from V and 8 bases from J, with 7 bases between. The CDR3 length is 11 residues. Looked up from germline, CDR1 is MGHRA and CDR2 is YSYEKL. The DNA of the CDR3 is TGCGCCAGCAGCCAGGGCTTGGGCTACACCTTC. Its translation is CASSQGLGYTF.

This clonotype came up many times. The chain is built from TRBV4-1 and TRBJ1-6, with D possibly TRBD1 on 5 matching bases. In germline, CDR1 is MGHRA, CDR2 YSYEKL. Trimming cost V 2 bases and J 9 bases, with 11 bases left between them. The CDR3 is 14 amino acids. The CDR3: CASSQQGVGSPLHF. CDR3 in DNA: TGCGCCAGCAGCCAACAGGGTGTAGGTTCACCCCTCCACTTT.

The sample holds a few counts of this clonotype. The chain is built from TRBV20-1 and TRBJ1-3, with D hard to call. The germline V gene has CDR1 DFQATT and CDR2 SNEGSKA (reference sequence). The V end lost 3 bases, the J end lost 2 bases, and 8 bases lay between the germline ends. The CDR3 is 13 residues long. DNA of the CDR3: TGCAGTGCTAGCGGCAGAGCTGGAAACACCATATATTTT. As protein: CSASGRAGNTIYF.

The sample holds a few counts of this clonotype. This chain connects TRBV20-1 to TRBJ2-5; 8 positions match TRBD2. Per the germline V gene, CDR1 is DFQATT and CDR2 is SNEGSKA (reference sequence). The CDR3 is 16 residues long. The J segment lost 2 bases and the V segment lost 2 bases, leaving 10 bases of the junction unmatched. The CDR3 spells CSARRLLGGEQETQYF. The CDR3 region has the DNA TGCAGTGCTAGACGGCTGCTCGGGGGGGAACAAGAGACCCAGTACTTC.

This clonotype was counted many times. The chain has TRBV20-1 and TRBJ2-7, with 11 positions matching TRBD2. Germline V lookup: CDR1 DFQATT, CDR2 SNEGSKA (reference sequence). The length of the CDR3 is 15 residues. The trim removed 0 bases at V and 1 base at J, leaving 2 bases unmatched. In DNA, the CDR3 is TGCAGTGCTAGAGAGGGACTAGCGGCGTCCTACGAGCAGTACTTC. It codes for CSAREGLAASYEQYF.